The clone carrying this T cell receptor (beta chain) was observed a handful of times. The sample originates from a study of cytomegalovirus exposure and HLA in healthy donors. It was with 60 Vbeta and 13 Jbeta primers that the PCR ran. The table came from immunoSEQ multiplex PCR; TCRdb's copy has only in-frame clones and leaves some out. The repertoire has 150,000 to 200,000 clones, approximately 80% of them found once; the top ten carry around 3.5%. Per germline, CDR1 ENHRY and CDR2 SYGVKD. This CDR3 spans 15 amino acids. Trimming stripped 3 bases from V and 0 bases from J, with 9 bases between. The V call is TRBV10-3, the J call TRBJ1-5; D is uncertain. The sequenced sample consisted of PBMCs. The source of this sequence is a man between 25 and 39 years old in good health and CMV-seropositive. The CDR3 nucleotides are TGTGCCATCAGTGAAGGCACTAATAGCAATCAGCCCCAGCATTTT. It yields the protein CAISEGTNSNQPQHF.